This T cell receptor beta chain was captured by sequencing in a study of monozygotic twins with inflammatory bowel disease (dated by TCRdb to between 2017 and 2020). Concerning the study at large: In total, roughly 28 monozygotic twin pairs made up the full study: 19 Danish pairs, all IBD-discordant, plus nine German pairs, of which four were IBD-concordant and five were IBD-discordant. Each individual had, on average, about 151 000 unique TCRalpha sequences and 181 000 unique TCRbeta sequences available for analysis. Disease-associated traits were sought mainly through comparisons between IBD patients and their genetically identical healthy co-twins within discordant pairs. The study at large found these results: The analysis was unable to tell different T cell subtypes apart. The results gave no support for a single strong signal or clonotype linked to IBD. Compared with healthy twins, IBD patients shared fewer clonotypes with other individuals, and the difference was most pronounced in patients with signs of disease activity. Repertoire similarity did not differ between concordant and discordant twins, possibly due to limited statistical power. A decrease in TCRbeta repertoire diversity, as measured by inverse Simpson index, was observed in IBD patients compared with their healthy co-twins. Background noise and inter-individual variability may have been introduced into the repertoires by the differing immunosuppressive treatments among patients.

CDR1 and CDR2, per the germline V gene, are SNHLY and FYNNEI. Reading from cysteine to phenylalanine, the CDR3 counts 15 amino acids. DNA is not on record. On this clonotype itself: Its specific antigen is unknown.

From each donor, a roughly 2.7 ml peripheral blood sample was collected into PAXgene tubes and kept at -80 degrees C. Total RNA was isolated from whole blood with the PAXgene blood miRNA kit on an automated QIAcube, without T cell sorting. Peripheral blood from monozygotic twin pairs, either concordant or discordant for inflammatory bowel disease, underwent deep TCRalpha and TCRbeta repertoire profiling that used unique molecular barcoding. Smoking habits were recorded for all twin pairs, and individuals were classified as current, former or never smokers. Library preparation used 5' RACE. Each TCR library was prepared from about 4,000 ng of total RNA. For each sample, cDNA synthesis with SMARTScribe reverse transcriptase was split into eight separate reactions. During cDNA synthesis, template switching was used to introduce unique molecular identifiers that contained a 6-nucleotide sample barcode. Amplification of TCRalpha and TCRbeta cDNA involved two nested PCRs of 16 and 9 cycles, and each PCR was followed by bead purification. Before amplification, the cDNA was treated with uracil DNA-glycosylase and purified using the QIAquick PCR purification kit. The second PCR was the step at which Illumina TruSeq-compatible adapters and sample-specific barcodes were added. Library quality and concentration were assessed using TapeStation and Qubit, and 4.5 to 6.5 ng of each library was pooled. Sequencing of the pooled libraries was done on an Illumina HiSeq2500 single-index Rapid Run using custom sequencing primers and 2 x 100 bp reads. The authors processed their data as follows. MiGEC version 1.2.6 was used for UMI-based consensus assembly to correct PCR and sequencing errors. V(D)J alignment, clonotype assembly and CDR3 extraction were performed with MiXCR version 2.1.1. To normalise gene usage, clonotype sharing and MAIT/NKT TCR abundance, the analysis used the top 1000, 10 000 and 20 000 clonotypes per sample. Diversity was computed as the inverse Simpson index with the vegan R package after downsampling to 27 000 UMIs. Paired Mann-Whitney U tests were applied to discordant twin pairs, and Benjamini-Hochberg correction was used for multiple testing. TCRdb reprocessed the reads and lists each CDR3 protein sequence as a single entry, with no DNA. The V and J calls, along with clone size, are taken from TCRdb and not from the paper's own processing. The table of this sample itemizes some 99,000 distinct CDR3 sequences. Roughly 12% of the sample belongs to the ten largest clones.

The rearranged chain carries TRBV2 and TRBJ2-2; TCRdb reports TRBD1, a call that lacks DNA to check it against. The clonotype was recovered from a human donor with ulcerative colitis or Crohn's disease, or a healthy co-twin of an affected twin (not recorded which). Sequenced material: blood. CDR3 reads: CASSTITGIPGELFF. The CDR3 plus the reference TRBV2 and TRBJ2-2 genes for the other parts give the full variable domain: EPEVTQTPSHQVTQMGQEVILRCVPISNHLYFYWYRQILGQKVEFLVSFYNNEISEKSEIFDDQFSVERPDGSNFTLKIRSTKLEDSAMYFCASSTITGIPGELFFGEGSRLTVL.